This T cell receptor beta chain was identified during a study of high-grade serous ovarian cancer treatment subgroups. In the study overall: Each sample yielded on average roughly 7,400 unique TCR beta rearrangements from approximately 13,000 reads.

Of note for this clone: Its cognate antigen is unknown.

Germline assignment: CDR1 LNHDA and CDR2 SQIVND (reference sequence). J was trimmed by 0 bases and V by 5 bases; bases with no gene match: 9. The CDR3 sequence is 16 residues long. TCRdb keeps only in-frame clones here, not all; method: immunoSEQ multiplex PCR. Among 10,000 or so clones, around 72% were seen once, and the ten largest hold roughly 10%. The tumor samples were collected prior to definitive surgery or chemotherapy. General study points: These tumor repertoires lack spatial information from bulk sequencing. Higher neoantigen levels went with greater TCR clonal relatedness. The analyses considered CDR3 and ignored CDR1 and CDR2.

Material: tumor tissue. This chain joins TRBV19 and TRBJ2-7, with 8 positions matching TRBD1. The clonotype comes from a human donor with high-grade serous ovarian cancer. The CDR3 reads CASSQQGQVLSYEQYF. The CDR3 nucleotides are TGTGCCAGTAGTCAACAGGGACAGGTCCTCTCCTACGAGCAGTACTTC.